This is a list of T cell receptor beta chains from one sample in a study of blood T cells in healthy people across ages. TCRdb redid the calling of the 5' RACE reads with MiXCR, one entry per CDR3 protein. The sample holds 1.8 million or so distinct CDR3 sequences, approximately 40% seen once. The sample was blood. The receptor set was obtained from a human donor in good health. Each CDR3 is given with its conserved first and last residue. Clone size, where shown, is once, few, many, or a class for clones that have expanded.

size,J,V,CDR3
NA,TRBJ2-2,TRBV9,CASSVAGLADTGELFF
few,TRBJ2-3,TRBV11-2,CASSLRYVSVPDTQYF
few,TRBJ1-2,TRBV28,CASRAGGDGYTF
NA,TRBJ2-1,TRBV9,CACSVETGVGDEQFF
NA,TRBJ2-1,TRBV3-1,CASSPVTSGNNEQFF
once,TRBJ1-1,TRBV18,CASSPLDRNTEAFF
NA,TRBJ2-3,TRBV24-1,CAIPVGARTGGADTQYF
NA,TRBJ2-7,TRBV2,CASSQFSGTSYEQYF
NA,TRBJ2-5,TRBV5-1,CASSLVGQLRTQYF
few,TRBJ2-3,TRBV20-1,CSAPDGTTQYF
NA,TRBJ1-2,TRBV6-4,CASVPQGGYTF
few,TRBJ1-2,TRBV9,CASSVGTNRGGYTF